This TCR beta chain was observed in a study of cytomegalovirus exposure and HLA in healthy donors. Study outcomes and limitations: Among donors in an Asian-associated ancestry cluster, a later analysis reportedly found fewer N-insertions than the roughly 650-donor mean.

A multiplex PCR was run with 60 Vbeta primers and 13 Jbeta primers. Repertoires were generated with immunoSEQ multiplex PCR, while TCRdb's copy carries only in-frame clones and drops some. This table lists approximately 46,000 clones. Concerning this clone itself: What it recognizes is unknown.

The junction had 3 bases not matched to a gene; V was cut back by 0 bases and J by 7 bases. CDR1 is SGHRS and CDR2 is YFSETQ in the germline V gene. The CDR3 covers 15 residues. This chain links TRBV5-1 with TRBJ1-4, with 10 bases identical to TRBD1. The sequence derives from a male donor in good health and CMV-seronegative. The sample comprised PBMCs. CDR3 amino acids: CASSLGDRGLEKLFF. CDR3 bases: TGCGCCAGCAGCTTGGGAGACAGGGGGCTTGAAAAACTGTTTTTT.